A single sample gave rise to the 15 T cell receptor beta chains below, sequenced in a study of blood T cell repertoires in COVID-19. Assay used: immunoSEQ multiplex PCR; TCRdb lists only in-frame clones, some missing. This sample has approximately 220,000 clones; approximately 82% occur once, and the top ten carry about 7.4%. The material sequenced was peripheral blood. Receptors originate from a woman aged 45-65 years with acute or convalescent COVID-19.

The genes are TRBV27 and TRBJ2-7; 9 nucleotides align to TRBD2. This CDR3 comprises 15 residues. The ends lost 0 bases at V and 2 bases at J; junction bases unmatched: 2. Germline CDR1 is MNHEY and CDR2 is SMNVEV (reference sequence). The CDR3 DNA reads TGTGCCAGCAGTTTATCAGCGGGGGGTGCCTACGAGCAGTACTTC. It translates to CASSLSAGGAYEQYF.

The genes are TRBV2 and TRBJ1-5, with D possibly TRBD1 on 5 matching bases. Germline V CDR1 and CDR2: SNHLY, FYNNEI. Between the trimmed V and J ends, which lost 4 bases and 5 bases, there was a span of 15 bases. This CDR3 has 15 residues. CDR3 loop: CASSGGRAPDQPQHF. As DNA, the CDR3 is TGTGCCAGCAGTGGGGGCAGGGCGCCTGATCAGCCCCAGCATTTT.

The chain combines TRBV6-5 with TRBJ2-5; 8 bases agree with TRBD2. CDR3 length equals 15 residues. The J segment lost 5 bases and the V segment lost 2 bases, leaving 7 bases of the junction unmatched. Germline V gene data show CDR1 as MNHEY and CDR2 as SVGAGI. CDR3 region: CASSYLSGKGETQYF. CDR3 sequence (DNA): TGTGCCAGCAGTTACCTTAGCGGGAAGGGGGAGACCCAGTACTTC.

The V call is TRBV12-3 or TRBV12-4, the J call TRBJ1-2; D remains ambiguous. V was pared by 4 bases and J by 6 bases, with 9 bases between. The length of the CDR3 is 12 residues. The CDR3 protein is CASSWAGDGYTF. The CDR3, as DNA: TGTGCCAGCAGTTGGGCCGGGGATGGCTACACCTTC.

DNA for the CDR3: TGCAGCGTTGTCGGGACTAGCGGGAGAAGGGGCACAGATACGCAGTATTTT. Translated: CSVVGTSGRRGTDTQYF. The chain employs TRBV29-1 and TRBJ2-3, with 14 bases that match TRBD2. The ends lost 4 bases at V and 1 base at J; junction bases unmatched: 7. Germline loops: CDR1 SQVTM, CDR2 ANQGSEA. The CDR3 is made up of 17 amino acids.

The V gene is TRBV12-3 or TRBV12-4, the J gene TRBJ2-3; D not certain. Trimming removed 6 bases from V and 9 bases from J, with 10 bases in between. The CDR3 is 11 residues long. The CDR3 is CASSPLETQYF. As DNA, the CDR3 is TGTGCCAGCAGCCCTCTAGAAACGCAGTATTTT.

This clone appeared once. The J gene is TRBJ2-2, the V gene TRBV5-1, with 7 bases that match TRBD2. Looked up from germline, CDR1 is SGHRS and CDR2 is YFSETQ. The CDR3 runs to 16 residues. V lost 4 bases and J lost 1; bases outside the gene matches: 7. The CDR3 region has the DNA TGCGCCAGCAGCAGGACCGGGACTAAGAACACCGGGGAGCTGTTTTTT. Its translation: CASSRTGTKNTGELFF.

V is TRBV27 and J is TRBJ2-7, with TRBD2 matching over 8 bases. Germline values: CDR1 MNHEY, CDR2 SMNVEV (reference sequence). The CDR3 is 14 residues long. The J segment lost 3 bases and the V segment lost 6 bases, leaving 7 bases of the junction unmatched. CDR3 in amino acids: CASSSESGSYEQYF. The CDR3 DNA sequence: TGTGCCAGCAGCTCCGAGAGCGGGAGCTACGAGCAGTACTTC.

On this clone itself: The same CDR3 can be traced to other DNA sequences in this sample. The chain couples TRBV7-6 to TRBJ2-7, with D unclear. The CDR3 length is 13 residues. Trimming took off 1 base at V and 3 bases at J, with 7 bases between the two ends. Germline lookup yields CDR1 SGHVS and CDR2 FNYEAQ. CDR3 DNA: TGTGCCAGCAGCTTAGGCACGGGCTACGAGCAGTACTTC. Translation gives CASSLGTGYEQYF.

This chain uses TRBV19 with TRBJ2-3; 10 bases line up with TRBD1. Germline assignment: CDR1 LNHDA and CDR2 SQIVND (reference sequence). The CDR3 is made up of 13 amino acids. V shed 7 bases, J shed 3 bases, and the junction held 1 base outside the gene matches. In DNA, the CDR3 is TGTGCCAGTAAGGGACAGGGGACAGATACGCAGTATTTT. Translating it yields CASKGQGTDTQYF.

The genes are TRBV29-1 and TRBJ1-2, with 8 positions matching TRBD1. The germline CDR1 and CDR2 sequences are SQVTM and ANQGSEA. Trimming at V came to 3 bases and at J to 2 bases, leaving 8 bases not matched to a gene. The CDR3 is 15 residues long. As DNA, the CDR3 is TGCAGCGTTGAGGCTGCCGGGACAGGAAACTATGGCTACACCTTC. This translates into CSVEAAGTGNYGYTF.

There are a few counts of this clone. The chain recombines TRBV3-1 (or the pseudogene TRBV3-2) with TRBJ2-7, with D possibly being TRBD1 (5 bases). Looked up from germline, CDR1 is LGHDT and CDR2 is YNNKEL (reference sequence). V was pared by 0 bases and J by 5 bases, with 14 bases between. The CDR3 runs to 15 residues. The CDR3 loop is CASSQEGKGRDEQYF. For the CDR3, the DNA is TGTGCCAGCAGCCAAGAAGGTAAGGGGCGCGACGAGCAGTACTTC.

The chain recombines TRBV5-1 with TRBJ2-7; 7 nucleotides align to TRBD1. This CDR3 is built from 13 residues. V lost 5 bases and J lost 7; bases outside the gene matches: 9. Germline lookup yields CDR1 SGHRS and CDR2 YFSETQ. In DNA, the CDR3 is TGCGCCAGCAGGACAGGGATCCTTGAAGAGCAGTACTTC. Its translation is CASRTGILEEQYF. Full variable domain (missing parts from reference TRBV5-1 and TRBJ2-7): KAGVTQTPRYLIKTRGQQVTLSCSPISGHRSVSWYQQTPGQGLQFLFEYFSETQRNKGNFPGRFSGRQFSNSRSEMNVSTLELGDSALYLCASRTGILEEQYFGPGTRLTVT.

The chain uses TRBV12-3 or TRBV12-4 and TRBJ2-7; D uncertain. The CDR3 has 11 amino acids. The V end was cut by 6 bases, the J end by 5 bases, with 8 bases between. CDR3 nucleotide sequence: TGTGCCAGCAGCCTCCTCGACGAGCAGTACTTC. Translating it yields CASSLLDEQYF.

V and J are TRBV3-1 (or the pseudogene TRBV3-2) and TRBJ2-1; D remains unclear. CDR3 length: 13 amino acids. Germline CDR1 LGHDT, CDR2 YNNKEL (reference sequence). Trimming stripped 3 bases from V and 5 bases from J, with 8 bases between. The CDR3 sequence: CASSHFRNNEQFF. CDR3 coding DNA: TGTGCCAGCAGCCATTTCAGGAACAATGAGCAGTTCTTC.